This entry features one T cell receptor (beta chain) sequence. Some clones are missing from TCRdb's copy, which holds only in-frame ones; the method was immunoSEQ multiplex PCR. Of 210,000 or so clones listed, approximately 80% were seen once; the top ten hold roughly 1.8%. This sample was included in a study of blood T cell repertoires in COVID-19. About the study: Sources were T cells, B-cell-depleted T cells, or PBMCs; the material itself was cDNA or gDNA.

Germline assignment: CDR1 SQVTM and CDR2 ANQGSEA. Trimming took 0 bases from V and 9 from J, leaving 12 bases between them. The CDR3 sequence is 13 residues long. The TCR comes from a man between 60 and 70 years old who had recovered from COVID-19. The chain carries TRBV29-1 and TRBJ2-1, with D possibly TRBD2 on 5 matching bases. The specimen was PBMCs or T cells enriched from blood (not recorded which). CDR3 sequence reads: CSVEDWRVSEQFF. CDR3 DNA sequence: TGCAGCGTTGAAGATTGGCGGGTGAGTGAGCAGTTCTTC.